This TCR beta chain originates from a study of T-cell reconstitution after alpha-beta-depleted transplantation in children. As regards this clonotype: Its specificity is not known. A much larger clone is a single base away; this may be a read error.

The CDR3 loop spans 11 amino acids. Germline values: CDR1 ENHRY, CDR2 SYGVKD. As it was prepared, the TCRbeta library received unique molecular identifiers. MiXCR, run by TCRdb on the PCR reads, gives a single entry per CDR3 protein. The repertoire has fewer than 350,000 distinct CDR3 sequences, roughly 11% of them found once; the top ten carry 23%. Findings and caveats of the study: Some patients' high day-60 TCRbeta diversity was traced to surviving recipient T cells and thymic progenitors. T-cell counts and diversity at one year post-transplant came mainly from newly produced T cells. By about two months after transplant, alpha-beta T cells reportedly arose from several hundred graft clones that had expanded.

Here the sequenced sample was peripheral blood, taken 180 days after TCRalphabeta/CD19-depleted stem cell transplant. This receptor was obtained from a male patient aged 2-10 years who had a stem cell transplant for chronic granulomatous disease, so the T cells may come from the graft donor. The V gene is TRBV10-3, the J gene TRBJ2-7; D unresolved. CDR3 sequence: CAIGARHEQSF. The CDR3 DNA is TGTGCCATCGGAGCGCGGCACGAGCAGTCCTTC.